A single T cell receptor beta chain is shown here with its context. V was trimmed by 2 bases and J by 2 bases, leaving 10 bases between them. Per germline, CDR1 WNHNN and CDR2 SYGVQD (reference sequence). This CDR3 spans 14 amino acids. This entry comes from a study of T cells in Graves' hyperthyroidism and ophthalmopathy. RNA transcripts were the template for amplifying TCR beta CDR3 regions. The HTBI primer set served for first-round RT-PCR of the TCR CDR3. One entry per CDR3 protein, called by TCRdb with MiXCR from the multiplex PCR reads. The data show around 270,000 distinct CDR3 sequences, around 19% seen once.

The sequenced sample was blood. This receptor was obtained from a man over 45 with Graves' ophthalmopathy. The chain couples TRBV10-1 to TRBJ2-7; tentatively, D is TRBD1 (6 bases). CDR3: CASSEGTRPYEQYF. Written as DNA, the CDR3 is TGCGCCAGCAGTGAGGGGACACGACCCTACGAGCAGTACTTC.